The TCR beta chain under discussion was sequenced for a study of molecular identifiers for immune sequencing clone quantification. Study summary: Naive CD8 cell RNA, from 20,000 or 100,000 cells, was split five ways in replicates, with four sequenced.

Naive CD8 T cells were sorted, and the gate applied was CD8+CD4-CCR7+CD45RA+. CDR3 size: 14 residues. With 2 bases clipped from V and 4 bases from J, the junction kept 4 bases outside the gene matches. Germline V gives CDR1 MDHEN, CDR2 SYDVKM. Via MiXCR, TCRdb re-called the PCR reads, giving one row per CDR3 protein. The sample has approximately 500,000 distinct CDR3 sequences; 25% are singletons. The clonotype comes from a human donor in good health. Some libraries in this study had Jurkat cell RNA spiked in. Sequencing was done on a sample of naive CD8+ T cells from blood, with Jurkat cell RNA spiked in. Subset here: FACS-sorted CD8+CD4-CCR7+CD45RA+ naive T cells. This chain uses TRBV28 with TRBJ2-7, with TRBD1 matching 8 bases. The CDR3 reads CASSLDRGIYEQYF. The CDR3 bases are TGTGCCAGCAGTTTAGACAGGGGAATATACGAGCAGTACTTC.